These T cell receptor beta chains were read from a single sample in a study of CD8+ T cells in alopecia areata. TCRdb keeps only in-frame clones here, not all; method: immunoSEQ multiplex PCR. The repertoire includes around 120,000 clones, approximately 60% of them detected once, and approximately 2.8% sits in the top ten. The sample consisted of CD4+ T cells sorted from blood. These receptors originate from a human donor in good health. CDR3s include the opening cysteine and the closing phenylalanine or tryptophan. The D gene is left open where the match is weak. Part of the rows lack a size; the others show once, few, many or a class for expanded clones.

j_call v_call d_call clone_size cdr3_nt cdr3_aa
TRBJ2-7 TRBV18 NA NA TGTGCCAGCTCACTAAGCCGGGACGAGCAGTACTTC CASSLSRDEQYF
TRBJ2-7 TRBV29-1 TRBD1 NA TGCAGCGTTGGGGGGACAGTCTACGAGCAGTACTTC CSVGGTVYEQYF
TRBJ2-3 TRBV29-1 NA NA TGCAGCGTCTTACAGGGCACAGATACGCAGTATTTT CSVLQGTDTQYF
TRBJ2-3 TRBV4-1 NA NA TGCGCCAGCAGCCAAGTGGGGGGCTCCACAGATACGCAGTATTTT CASSQVGGSTDTQYF
TRBJ2-5 TRBV7-9 NA NA TGTGCCAGCAGCTTCCCCTCGGCAGGGCAGACCCAGTACTTC CASSFPSAGQTQYF
TRBJ2-2 TRBV29-1 TRBD2 NA TGCAGCGTTGAAGCAATAGCGGGGAACACCGGGGAGCTGTTTTTT CSVEAIAGNTGELFF
TRBJ2-3 TRBV28 TRBD2 few TGTGCCAGCAGTTTAGTTAGCGGGGGCCGGGATACGCAGTATTTT CASSLVSGGRDTQYF
TRBJ1-1 TRBV27 NA few TGTGCCAGCAGTTTATCGGGGGGCAGGGGAAGGAACACTGAAGCTTTCTTT CASSLSGGRGRNTEAFF
TRBJ1-2 TRBV7-8 NA NA TGTGCCAGCAGCGCGACGAAGGATAGGGGCTACACCTTC CASSATKDRGYTF
TRBJ1-2 TRBV29-1 NA once TGCAGCGTTGTCCAGGGACCAAACTATGGCTACACCTTC CSVVQGPNYGYTF
TRBJ1-2 TRBV29-1 NA NA TGCAGCGTTGACCCGGGGTATGGCTACACCTTC CSVDPGYGYTF
TRBJ2-1 TRBV29-1 TRBD2 NA TGCAGCGGTAGGCAGCGGGGCTACAATGAGCAGTTCTTC CSGRQRGYNEQFF
TRBJ2-7 TRBV4-1 TRBD1 NA TGCGCCAGCAGCCAAGATCTTCGGACAGGGTCCTACGAGCAGTACTTC CASSQDLRTGSYEQYF
TRBJ1-1 TRBV23-1 TRBD1 few TGCGCCAGCCCTCAGGGACAGGCTGAAGCTTTCTTT CASPQGQAEAFF
TRBJ2-5 TRBV28 NA NA TGTGCCAGCAGTGGAGAGACCCAGTACTTC CASSGETQYF
TRBJ2-2 TRBV2 TRBD2 NA TGTGCCAGCAGTCCGGGACTAGGCCCCACCGGGGAGCTGTTTTTT CASSPGLGPTGELFF
TRBJ2-1 TRBV29-1 TRBD1 NA TGCAGCGTGCGGACAGGGAATGGTGTGCGTGAGCAGTTCTTC CSVRTGNGVREQFF
TRBJ1-2 TRBV6-1 NA NA TGTGCCAGCAGTGAAGACCTCGGGGGGCGGGTGTATGGCTACACCTTC CASSEDLGGRVYGYTF
TRBJ1-1 TRBV6-5 NA NA TGTGCCAGCAGTTACGAGGGGGTCACTGAAGCTTTCTTT CASSYEGVTEAFF
TRBJ1-5 TRBV2 NA few TGTGCCAGCAGTCAGGGGTTCCAGCCCCAGCATTTT CASSQGFQPQHF
TRBJ2-7 TRBV27 TRBD1 few TGTGCCAGCAGTTTCGACAGGGTGAGATCCTACGAGCAGTACTTC CASSFDRVRSYEQYF
TRBJ1-1 TRBV23-1 NA NA TGCGCCAGCAGTGGCATTGCCGGGGCGCTTGAAGCTTTCTTT CASSGIAGALEAFF